A selection of T cell receptor beta chains follows, all from one sample in a study of T cell responses to AZD1222 COVID-19 vaccine. Data came from immunoSEQ multiplex PCR; TCRdb stores just in-frame clones and leaves some out. The sample shows roughly 160,000 clones, roughly nine tenths of them seen only once. The source was peripheral blood, collected 28 days after the second AZD1222 dose. These receptors were obtained from an adult who received the AZD1222 COVID-19 vaccine. Each CDR3 is given with its conserved first and last residue. D genes are given only for firm matches. Expanded clones are given a class, and other clones once, few, many or no size at all.

j_call: TRBJ1-5
d_call: NA
v_call: TRBV28
clone_size: NA
cdr3_nt: TGTGCCAGCAGTTTGGGGAACAATCAGCCCCAGCATTTT
cdr3_aa: CASSLGNNQPQHF

j_call: TRBJ1-3
d_call: NA
v_call: TRBV19
clone_size: NA
cdr3_nt: TGTGCCAGTAGTAAGATGTGGTCTGGAAACACCATATATTTT
cdr3_aa: CASSKMWSGNTIYF

j_call: TRBJ2-7
d_call: NA
v_call: TRBV7-2
clone_size: NA
cdr3_nt: TGTGCCAGCAGCCTCAGCTACGAGCAGTACTTC
cdr3_aa: CASSLSYEQYF

j_call: TRBJ2-2
d_call: NA
v_call: TRBV28
clone_size: NA
cdr3_nt: TGTGCCGGCACCCTAGCCCTCACCGGGGAGCTGTTTTTT
cdr3_aa: CAGTLALTGELFF

j_call: TRBJ1-3
d_call: NA
v_call: TRBV7-9
clone_size: NA
cdr3_nt: TGTGCCAGCAGCTCCGACAGCTCTGGAAACACCATATATTTT
cdr3_aa: CASSSDSSGNTIYF

j_call: TRBJ2-2
d_call: TRBD1
v_call: TRBV24-1
clone_size: once
cdr3_nt: TGTGCCACCAGTGATCCTCAGGGGGACGGAGGCACCGGGGAGCTGTTTTTT
cdr3_aa: CATSDPQGDGGTGELFF

j_call: TRBJ1-2
d_call: TRBD1
v_call: TRBV4-3
clone_size: NA
cdr3_nt: TGCGCCAGCAGCCAAGATAGAGGGACAGGGGATGGCTACACCTTC
cdr3_aa: CASSQDRGTGDGYTF

j_call: TRBJ1-1
d_call: TRBD1
v_call: TRBV2
clone_size: NA
cdr3_nt: TGTGCCAGCCAGTGGGCCTCAGGGGGAAACACTGAAGCTTTCTTT
cdr3_aa: CASQWASGGNTEAFF

j_call: TRBJ1-6
d_call: TRBD1
v_call: TRBV27
clone_size: NA
cdr3_nt: TGTGCCAGCAGTTTATCGGGACAGCCAAATTCACCCCTCCACTTT
cdr3_aa: CASSLSGQPNSPLHF

j_call: TRBJ2-7
d_call: NA
v_call: TRBV28
clone_size: once
cdr3_nt: TGTGCCATGCAGGAGGGGGCAGGCGAGCAGTACTTC
cdr3_aa: CAMQEGAGEQYF